What follows describes a single T cell receptor (beta chain). The method was immunoSEQ multiplex PCR; TCRdb's version includes in-frame clones alone and lacks a portion of them. The sample lists fewer than 350,000 clones; around 87% were seen once. This specimen belongs to a study of blood T cell repertoires in COVID-19. The overall study: Collection of acute and convalescent COVID-19 samples took place in the United States, Italy and Spain. From T cells, B-cell-depleted T cells, or PBMCs came the material, which was cDNA or gDNA.

From germline, CDR1 is GTSNPN and CDR2 SVGIG (reference sequence). This CDR3 has 14 amino acids. V lost 3 bases, J lost 3 bases, and 13 bases lay in between. This chain joins TRBV30 and TRBJ2-3; possible D gene TRBD2, 5 bases. What was sequenced was peripheral blood. The clonotype comes from a woman aged 50 to 60 who had recovered from COVID-19. CDR3 in amino acids: CAWRVPGRTDTQYF. The CDR3 DNA reads as TGTGCCTGGAGGGTCCCTGGGAGAACAGATACGCAGTATTTT.